This TCR beta chain was recovered during a study of metastatic and nonmetastatic thyroid tumors. Germline V gene lookup returns CDR1 LGHDT and CDR2 YNNKEL (reference sequence). This CDR3 spans 13 amino acids. J gave up 8 bases and V 6 bases, and 9 bases lay outside the gene matches. Many counts were recorded for this clone. The identical CDR3 is also encoded by other nucleotide sequences in the sample. With MiXCR, TCRdb reprocessed the PCR reads. Of some 28,000 clones in the sample, approximately 15% are singletons; the top ten hold 4% to 5%. Thyroid surgery was performed in patients who had received no treatment beforehand.

The rearrangement uses TRBV3-1 and TRBJ1-2, with TRBD1 matching 7 bases. The sequenced material came from blood. The TCR comes from a female donor with papillary thyroid cancer or a benign thyroid nodule (not recorded which). Some clones in this sample may be carry-over from other donors' samples. As DNA, the CDR3 is TGTGCCAGCAGACACCGGGACAGCTACGGCTACACCTTC. Translated: CASRHRDSYGYTF.